The 14 T cell receptor beta chains below were found in one sample sequenced in a study of blood T cell repertoires in COVID-19. Profiling relied on immunoSEQ multiplex PCR, and the TCRdb table lists in-frame clones only, not all of them. The profile shows approximately 150,000 clones, about 88% of them singletons. The specimen was peripheral blood. The receptors here all came from a middle-aged man who had recovered from COVID-19.

The V call is TRBV7-2, the J call TRBJ2-1; 14 nucleotides line up with TRBD2. The CDR3 has 17 amino acids. In germline, CDR1 is SGHTA, CDR2 FQGNSA. Trimming at V came to 1 base and at J to 4 bases, leaving 3 bases not matched to a gene. CDR3: CASSLGLAGGRYNEQFF. CDR3 coding DNA: TGTGCCAGCAGCTTAGGACTAGCGGGGGGGAGGTACAATGAGCAGTTCTTC.

CDR3 sequence (DNA): TGTGCCAGTACCGAGGACAGGGTGAACACTGAAGCTTTCTTT. It encodes CASTEDRVNTEAFF. The chain uses TRBV19 and TRBJ1-1; 8 bases agree with TRBD1. The CDR3 is 14 residues long. V shed 7 bases and J 0 bases; nucleotides not matched to a gene: 4. The germline gives CDR1 LNHDA, CDR2 SQIVND (reference sequence).

This sequence joins TRBV2 and TRBJ1-4; 9 bases are a match to TRBD1. With 7 bases clipped from V and 2 bases from J, the junction kept 5 bases outside the gene matches. CDR3 size: 15 residues. The germline V gene has CDR1 SNHLY and CDR2 FYNNEI. The CDR3 bases are TGTGCCAGCAAGAGACAGGGGGGCACTAATGAAAAACTGTTTTTT. This sequence encodes CASKRQGGTNEKLFF.

This chain connects TRBV5-1 to TRBJ1-2; TRBD1 might be the D (6 bases). Germline CDR1 reads SGHRS; CDR2 reads YFSETQ. CDR3 length: 16 residues. The germline V and J ends were trimmed by 2 bases and 0 bases, with 14 bases remaining between them. CDR3 sequence (DNA): TGCGCCAGCAGCTTTGGCTCCAGGGGCCCTAACTATGGCTACACCTTC. Translated, it gives CASSFGSRGPNYGYTF.

The chain recombines TRBV2 with TRBJ1-3, with D perhaps TRBD1 (5 bases). The germline V gene encodes CDR1 SNHLY and CDR2 FYNNEI. CDR3 length: 14 residues. Trimming took 3 bases from V and 0 from J, leaving 6 bases between them. The CDR3 spells CASSEQGSGNTIYF. As DNA, the CDR3 is TGTGCCAGCAGTGAGCAGGGCTCTGGAAACACCATATATTTT.

This clone occurred once. This chain links TRBV7-9 with TRBJ2-2; possibly TRBD1 for D (6 bases). This CDR3 is 16 amino acids long. Between the trimmed V and J ends, which lost 5 bases and 1 base, there was a span of 14 bases. Per the germline V gene, CDR1 is SEHNR and CDR2 is FQNEAQ (reference sequence). The CDR3 DNA reads as TGTGCCAGCAGCGCCCAGGGGAGCGGGAACACCGGGGAGCTGTTTTTT. Translated: CASSAQGSGNTGELFF.

The chain carries TRBV28 and TRBJ1-2; no definite D call. CDR1 and CDR2 from the germline V gene are MDHEN and SYDVKM. With 5 bases removed from V and 8 bases from J, the gap between germline ends came to 12 bases. This CDR3 has 12 residues. CDR3 protein: CASSLTLEGYTF. CDR3 DNA sequence: TGTGCCAGCAGTCTAACACTGGAGGGCTACACCTTC.

V usage is TRBV27 and J usage is TRBJ1-2; 8 bases are a match to TRBD1. The trim removed 8 bases at V and 4 bases at J, leaving 12 bases unmatched. Germline V gene sequence: CDR1 MNHEY, CDR2 SMNVEV (reference sequence). The CDR3 length is 15 residues. The DNA of the CDR3 is TGTGCCAGCGGTCCGACAGGGGAGAGGGCCTATGGCTACACCTTC. This translates into CASGPTGERAYGYTF.

The chain combines TRBV6-2 or TRBV6-3 with TRBJ2-1, with 9 nucleotides matching TRBD2. Germline-derived CDR1 and CDR2 are MNHEY and SVGEGT. This CDR3 has 16 amino acids. After removal of 0 bases from V and 4 bases from J, the junction contained 4 bases not matched to a gene. CDR3 DNA: TGTGCCAGCAGTTACTCATCTAGCGGGGTTTACAATGAGCAGTTCTTC. Protein sequence: CASSYSSSGVYNEQFF.

In this sample, this clone turned up once. The chain joins TRBV10-3 to TRBJ2-1; TRBD2 matches at 13 bases. Germline loops: CDR1 ENHRY, CDR2 SYGVKD. The CDR3 sequence is 16 residues long. Trimming removed 5 bases from V and 3 bases from J; junction bases left unmatched: 4. CDR3 nucleotides: TGTGCCATCAGTCCGACTAGCGGGGGGAACTACAATGAGCAGTTCTTC. It translates to CAISPTSGGNYNEQFF.

V is TRBV6-2 or TRBV6-3 and J is TRBJ2-4, with 7 bases lining up with TRBD1. The germline CDR1 and CDR2 sequences are MNHEY and SVGEGT. This CDR3 contains 18 residues. The V segment lost 6 bases and the J segment 0 bases; nucleotides outside the gene matches: 14. The CDR3 sequence is CASSKGDRGVGAKNIQYF. The CDR3 DNA reads TGTGCCAGCAGCAAGGGGGACAGAGGGGTTGGAGCCAAAAACATTCAGTACTTC.

CDR3 DNA sequence: TGTGCCAGCAGCTTAGGGACAGGGAGTTATGGCTACACCTTC. Translation gives CASSLGTGSYGYTF. V usage is TRBV7-2 and J usage is TRBJ1-2; TRBD1 agrees at 8 bases. The V gene end was trimmed by 1 base and the J gene end by 5 bases; junction bases not matched to a gene: 3. Germline loops: CDR1 SGHTA, CDR2 FQGNSA. There are 14 residues in the CDR3.

The chain combines TRBV7-2 with TRBJ2-7; weak D call: TRBD2 (5 bases). The CDR3 loop spans 15 amino acids. Germline V gene data show CDR1 as SGHTA and CDR2 as FQGNSA. With 4 bases removed from V and 2 bases from J, the gap between germline ends came to 15 bases. Here the CDR3 DNA reads TGTGCCAGCAGCTCGTCGAGCGGAGCGCCCTACGAGCAGTACTTC. This gives the protein CASSSSSGAPYEQYF.

This clone was observed a single time. The chain employs TRBV27 and TRBJ2-5, with D tentatively TRBD2 (5 bases). This CDR3 has 14 amino acids. Germline-derived CDR1 and CDR2 are MNHEY and SMNVEV (reference sequence). V lost 2 bases to trimming and J lost 5 bases, with 12 bases between them. CDR3 region: CASSLREPRETQYF. The DNA of the CDR3 is TGTGCCAGCAGTTTAAGGGAGCCGAGGGAGACCCAGTACTTC.